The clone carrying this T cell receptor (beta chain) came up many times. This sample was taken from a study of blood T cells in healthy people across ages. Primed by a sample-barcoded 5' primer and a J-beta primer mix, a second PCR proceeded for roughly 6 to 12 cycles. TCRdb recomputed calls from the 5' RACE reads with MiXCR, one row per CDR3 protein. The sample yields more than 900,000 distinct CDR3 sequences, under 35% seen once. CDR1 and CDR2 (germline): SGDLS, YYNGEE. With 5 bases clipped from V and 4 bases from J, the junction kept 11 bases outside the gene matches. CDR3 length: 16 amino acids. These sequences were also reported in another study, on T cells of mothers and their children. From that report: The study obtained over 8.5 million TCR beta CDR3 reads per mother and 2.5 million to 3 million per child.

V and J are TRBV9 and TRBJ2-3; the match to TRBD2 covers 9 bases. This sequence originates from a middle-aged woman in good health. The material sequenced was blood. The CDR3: CASSSRLAGLADTQYF. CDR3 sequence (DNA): TGTGCCAGCAGTTCCCGGCTAGCGGGGTTAGCAGATACGCAGTATTTT.